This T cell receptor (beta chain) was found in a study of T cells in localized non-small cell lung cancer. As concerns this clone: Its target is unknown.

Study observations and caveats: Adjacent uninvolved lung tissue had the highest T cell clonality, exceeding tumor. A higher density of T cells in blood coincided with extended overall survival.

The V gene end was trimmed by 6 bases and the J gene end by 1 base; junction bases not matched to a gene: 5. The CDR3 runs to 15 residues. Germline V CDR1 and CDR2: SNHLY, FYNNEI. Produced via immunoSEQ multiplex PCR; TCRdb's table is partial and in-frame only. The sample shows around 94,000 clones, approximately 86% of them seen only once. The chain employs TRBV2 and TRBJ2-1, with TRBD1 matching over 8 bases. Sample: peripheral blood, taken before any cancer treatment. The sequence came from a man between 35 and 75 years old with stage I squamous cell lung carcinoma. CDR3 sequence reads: CASRTGTGSYNEQFF. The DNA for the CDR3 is TGTGCCAGCAGAACCGGGACAGGATCCTACAATGAGCAGTTCTTC.